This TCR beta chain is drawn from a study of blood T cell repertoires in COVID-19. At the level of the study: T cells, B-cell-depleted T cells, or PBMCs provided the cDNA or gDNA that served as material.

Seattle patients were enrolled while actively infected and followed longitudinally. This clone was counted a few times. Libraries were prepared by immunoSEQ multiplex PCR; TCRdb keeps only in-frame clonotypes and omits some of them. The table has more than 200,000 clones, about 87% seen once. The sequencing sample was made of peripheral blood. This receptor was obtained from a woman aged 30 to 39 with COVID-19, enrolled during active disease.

CDR3 protein: CATSRGTSGGSNEQFF. CDR3 bases: TGTGCCACCAGCAGAGGGACTAGCGGGGGAAGTAATGAGCAGTTCTTC. This chain uses TRBV15 with TRBJ2-1; TRBD2 matches 13 bases. The V gene's germline CDR1 is LNHNV and CDR2 YYDKDF (reference sequence). V dropped 1 base and J dropped 7; count of bases not matched to a gene: 4. The CDR3 covers 16 residues.